This T cell receptor (beta chain) was identified during a study of shared T cell receptors in the human thymus. Germline V CDR1 and CDR2: MNHEY, SMNVEV (reference sequence). The CDR3 consists of 15 residues. Produced via immunoSEQ multiplex PCR; TCRdb's table is partial and in-frame only. The sample holds about 710,000 clones, 70% to 90% seen once. The sample also formed part of further work on human thymus T cells. This second study says: Having surgery to correct congenital heart defects, healthy Finnish infants acted as the donors. Resections from corrective heart surgery provided thymus tissue. V and J gene usage appeared biased in thymic and blood repertoires. The related literature has documented a marked overlap of thymic repertoires among unrelated individuals.

J is TRBJ2-5 and V is TRBV27; D is perhaps TRBD1 (6 bases). With the DNA end fitting TRBJ2-7 better, the J assignment may be wrong. The TCR comes from a boy under three years old with a congenital heart defect. Sequenced input: thymocytes. This CDR3 is CASSLFAQGNYEQYF. Written as DNA, the CDR3 is TGTGCCAGCAGTTTATTTGCCCAGGGGAACTACGAGCAGTACTTC.